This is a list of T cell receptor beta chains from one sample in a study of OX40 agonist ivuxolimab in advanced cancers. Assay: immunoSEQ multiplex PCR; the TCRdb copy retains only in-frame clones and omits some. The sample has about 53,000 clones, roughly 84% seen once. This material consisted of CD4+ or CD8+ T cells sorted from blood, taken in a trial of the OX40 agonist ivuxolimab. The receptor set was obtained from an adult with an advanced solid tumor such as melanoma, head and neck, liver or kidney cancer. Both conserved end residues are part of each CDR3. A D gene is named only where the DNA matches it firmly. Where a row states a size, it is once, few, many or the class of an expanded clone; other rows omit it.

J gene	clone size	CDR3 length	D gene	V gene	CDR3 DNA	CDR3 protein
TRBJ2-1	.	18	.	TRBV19	TGTGCCAGTAGTATAGATCCGTCCGGGAGTTCCTCCTACAATGAGCAGTTCTTC	CASSIDPSGSSSYNEQFF
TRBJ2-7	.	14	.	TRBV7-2	TGTGCCAGCAGCTCCCGGGACTCCTCCTACGAGCAGTACTTC	CASSSRDSSYEQYF
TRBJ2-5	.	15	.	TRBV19	TGTGCCAGTGGAGGGAAAAGCGGGGCCCCAGGGGCCCAGTACTTC	CASGGKSGAPGAQYF
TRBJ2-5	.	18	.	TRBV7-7	TGTGCCAGCAGCTTGATGTCGGGACCAGAAATTTTGGGAGAGACCCAGTACTTC	CASSLMSGPEILGETQYF
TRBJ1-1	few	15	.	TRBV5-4	TGTGCCAGCAGCTTGGCCACCAGCATGAACAGGGAAGCTTTCTTT	CASSLATSMNREAFF
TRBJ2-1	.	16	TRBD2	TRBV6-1	TGTGCCAGCAGTGATACTAGCGTTCGAAGTTACAATGAGCAGTTCTTC	CASSDTSVRSYNEQFF
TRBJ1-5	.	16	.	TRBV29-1	TGCAGCGTTGATAGAGGGGCCCTATACGGCAATCAGCCCCAGCATTTT	CSVDRGALYGNQPQHF
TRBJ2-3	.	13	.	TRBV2	TGTGCCAGCACCCCCTCTATGACCGATACGCAGTATTTT	CASTPSMTDTQYF
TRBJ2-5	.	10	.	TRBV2	TGTGCCAGCAGAGAAGAGACCCAGTACTTC	CASREETQYF
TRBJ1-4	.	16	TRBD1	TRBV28	TGTGCCAGCAGTTTCCAGGAGGGACAGGGAGGTGAAAAACTGTTTTTT	CASSFQEGQGGEKLFF
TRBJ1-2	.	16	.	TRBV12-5	TGTGCTAGTGGTTTGGACCCCATTTCTACGAGATATGGCTACACCTTC	CASGLDPISTRYGYTF
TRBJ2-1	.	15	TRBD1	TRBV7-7	TGTGCCAGCAGCACCACAGGGGCGGCCTACAATGAGCAGTTCTTC	CASSTTGAAYNEQFF
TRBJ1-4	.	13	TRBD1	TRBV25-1	TGTGCCGGACCGGACAGGGGGGATGAAAAACTGTTTTTT	CAGPDRGDEKLFF
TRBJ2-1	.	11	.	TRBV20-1	TGCAGTGCTATAGCTCGGAATGAGCAGTTCTTC	CSAIARNEQFF
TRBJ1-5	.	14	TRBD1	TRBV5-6	TGTGCCAGCAGCGCCACAGGGGTACGGCAGCCCCAGCATTTT	CASSATGVRQPQHF
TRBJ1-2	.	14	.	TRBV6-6	TGTGCCAGCAGTTACTCGACAACGACAGCCCGAGACACCTTC	CASSYSTTTARDTF
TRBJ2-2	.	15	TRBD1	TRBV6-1	TGTGCCAGCACTGAATTAGGACAGGCCCCCGGGGAGCTGTTTTTT	CASTELGQAPGELFF
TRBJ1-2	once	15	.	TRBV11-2	TGTGCCAGCAGCTTTAAGGGGGAGGCTAACTATGGCTACACCTTC	CASSFKGEANYGYTF
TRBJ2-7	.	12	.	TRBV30	TGTGCCTGGAGTTGGATGAGCTACGAGCAGTACTTC	CAWSWMSYEQYF
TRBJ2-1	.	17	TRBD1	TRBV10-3	TGTGCCATCAGTGAGCCAAACAGGGGTGGGAATCACAATGAGCAGTTCTTC	CAISEPNRGGNHNEQFF
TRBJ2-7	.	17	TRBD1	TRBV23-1	TGCGCCAGCAGTCAATCGCAGTCGAGACAGGGGGCGGACGAGCAGTACTTC	CASSQSQSRQGADEQYF
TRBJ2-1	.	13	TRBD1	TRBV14	TGTGCCAGCAGCCAAGAAATCGGGACAGGCCAGTTCTTC	CASSQEIGTGQFF
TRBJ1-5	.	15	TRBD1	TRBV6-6	TGTGCCAGCAGCAAAAACAGGGGTGGCAATCAGCCCCAGCATTTT	CASSKNRGGNQPQHF
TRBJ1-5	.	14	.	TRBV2	TGTGCCAGCAGTGAAAGTTGGGCGGTTCAGCCCCAGCATTTT	CASSESWAVQPQHF
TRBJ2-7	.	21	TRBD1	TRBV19	TGTGCCAGTAGTATAGGTCTCACCGGGACAGGGCAACTAGGCCCTCCCTACGAGCAGTACTTC	CASSIGLTGTGQLGPPYEQYF
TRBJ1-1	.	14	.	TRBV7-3	TGTGCCAGCAGCTTAACAGGGGCAGGGACTGAAGCTTTCTTT	CASSLTGAGTEAFF
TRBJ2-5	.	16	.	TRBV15	TGTGCCACCAGCAGAGATGGACCCCTACGGAGAGAGACCCAGTACTTC	CATSRDGPLRRETQYF
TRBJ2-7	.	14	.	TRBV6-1	TGTGCCAGCAGTGCTGAAGGACAGCTTGTCGAGCAGTACTTC	CASSAEGQLVEQYF
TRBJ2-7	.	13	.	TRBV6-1	TGTGCCAGCAGTGCCGGGAGTGGGTACGAGCAGTACTTC	CASSAGSGYEQYF
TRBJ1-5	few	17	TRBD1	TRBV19	TGTGCCAGTAGTATAGTCTGGACAGGGCTTGGCAATCAGCCCCAGCATTTT	CASSIVWTGLGNQPQHF
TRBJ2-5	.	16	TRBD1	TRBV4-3	TGCGCCAGCAGCCAGGGACTGACAGGGGGGCAAGAGACCCAGTACTTC	CASSQGLTGGQETQYF
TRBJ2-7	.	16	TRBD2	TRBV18	TGTGCCAGCTCACCCCTGACTAGCGGGAGTTTCAACGAGCAGTACTTC	CASSPLTSGSFNEQYF
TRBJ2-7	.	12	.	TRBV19	TGTGCCAGTAACGGGGACTCCTACGAGCAGTACTTC	CASNGDSYEQYF
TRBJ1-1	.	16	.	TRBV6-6	TGTGCCAGCAGTTATGACACCGCGCCAACCAACACTGAAGCTTTCTTT	CASSYDTAPTNTEAFF
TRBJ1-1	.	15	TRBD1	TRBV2	TGTGCCAGCAGGGGGACAGTCGAAATGAACACTGAAGCTTTCTTT	CASRGTVEMNTEAFF